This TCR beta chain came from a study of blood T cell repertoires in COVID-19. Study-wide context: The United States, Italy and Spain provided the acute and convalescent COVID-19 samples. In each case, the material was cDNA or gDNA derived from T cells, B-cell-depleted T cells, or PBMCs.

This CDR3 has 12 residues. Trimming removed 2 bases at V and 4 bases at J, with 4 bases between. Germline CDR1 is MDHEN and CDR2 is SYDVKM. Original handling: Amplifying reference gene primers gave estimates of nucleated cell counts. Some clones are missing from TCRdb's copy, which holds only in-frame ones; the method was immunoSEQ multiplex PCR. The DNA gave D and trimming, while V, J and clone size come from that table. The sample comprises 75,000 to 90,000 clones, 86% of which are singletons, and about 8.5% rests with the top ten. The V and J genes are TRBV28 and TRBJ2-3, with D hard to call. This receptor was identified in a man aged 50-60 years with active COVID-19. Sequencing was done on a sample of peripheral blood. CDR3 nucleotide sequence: TGTGCCAGCAGTTTAGTCTCAGATACGCAGTATTTT. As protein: CASSLVSDTQYF.